This TCR beta chain was obtained from a study of blood T cell dynamics during melanoma immunotherapy. General study points: Disease-control patients' PBMC repertoires became either more clonal or more diverse at W3.

Comment on this clone: Its target is unknown.

Stated time point: week 3, after first cycle of checkpoint inhibitor. Assay used: immunoSEQ multiplex PCR; TCRdb lists only in-frame clones, some missing. In the table there are 13,000 to 15,000 clones, approximately 88% of which are singletons. CDR3 length: 12 amino acids. Germline V gene sequence: CDR1 GTSNPN, CDR2 SVGIG (reference sequence). Trimming cost V 3 bases and J 5 bases; bases outside gene matches: 4. The TCR comes from a human donor with melanoma. The sequences come from blood, collected from a patient treated with checkpoint blockade. This rearrangement joins TRBV30 to TRBJ2-7; TRBD1 aligns across 7 bases. The CDR3 sequence: CAWRDRVHEQYF. The CDR3 DNA follows: TGTGCCTGGAGAGACAGGGTCCACGAGCAGTACTTC.